This TCR beta chain was obtained from a study of OX40 agonist ivuxolimab in advanced cancers. Study findings and constraints: Averaged across samples, CD8+ T cells carried more expanded clones than CD4+ did. CD4+ and CD8+ blood T cells expanded clonally by week 6 at 0.1 to 3.0 mg/kg. Normalized T-cell clonal expansion was also low in some nonresponders.

The CDR3 runs to 15 residues. V lost 2 bases, J lost 4 bases, and 5 bases stayed unmatched. Germline lookup yields CDR1 SGDLS and CDR2 YYNGEE. The table came from immunoSEQ multiplex PCR; TCRdb's copy has only in-frame clones and leaves some out. The sample consists of fewer than 50,000 clones, about nine tenths of them appearing once. This clone was detected a few times. Its specificity is unknown. This sequence was found in an adult with an advanced solid tumor such as melanoma, head and neck, liver or kidney cancer. The specimen comprised CD4+ or CD8+ T cells sorted from blood, sampled in a trial of the OX40 agonist ivuxolimab. The rearrangement uses TRBV9 and TRBJ2-1, with TRBD2 matching over 8 bases. CDR3: CASSVTGTRYNEQFF. The CDR3 DNA reads as TGTGCCAGCAGCGTTACCGGGACTAGATACAATGAGCAGTTCTTC.